This record looks at one TCR beta chain sequence and its context. Its antigen is unidentified. The source of the sample is a study of T cell responses to AZD1222 COVID-19 vaccine. TCRdb's table, derived via immunoSEQ multiplex PCR, lists solely in-frame clones and lacks some. The sample carries some 140,000 clones, under 95% recorded once. The study's findings and limits: Nearly half of unique spike-specific TCRs reportedly avoided B.1.351 and B.1.1.7 mutated regions.

The sequencing here drew on peripheral blood, taken on day 0 of AZD1222 vaccination. This TCR derives from an adult in good health.

CDR3: CATSRRTGDTEAFF. Written as DNA, the CDR3 is TGTGCCACCAGCAGACGGACAGGGGACACTGAAGCTTTCTTT. The chain uses TRBV15 and TRBJ1-1, with 9 nucleotides matching TRBD1. Germline CDR1 reads LNHNV; CDR2 reads YYDKDF (reference sequence). J lost 3 bases, V lost 2 bases, and 1 base had no gene match. The CDR3 covers 14 residues.